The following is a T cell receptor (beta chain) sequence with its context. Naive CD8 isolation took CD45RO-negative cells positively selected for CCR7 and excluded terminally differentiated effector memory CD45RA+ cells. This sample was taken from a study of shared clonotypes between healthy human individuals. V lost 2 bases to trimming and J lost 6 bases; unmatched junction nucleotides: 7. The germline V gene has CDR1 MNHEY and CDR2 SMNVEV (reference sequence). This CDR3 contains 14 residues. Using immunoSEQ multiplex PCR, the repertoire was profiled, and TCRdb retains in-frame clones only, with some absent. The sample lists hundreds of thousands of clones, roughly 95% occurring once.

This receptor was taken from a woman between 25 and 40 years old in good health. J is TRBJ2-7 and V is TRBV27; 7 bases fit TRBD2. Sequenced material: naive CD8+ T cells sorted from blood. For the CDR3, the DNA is TGTGCCAGCAGTTTAGGGGGGGGGAAGGCCGAGCAGTACTTC. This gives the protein CASSLGGGKAEQYF.